The next 3 T cell receptor beta chains were all read from a single sample in a study of blood T cells in healthy people across ages. Primed by a sample-barcoded 5' primer and a J-beta primer mix, a second PCR proceeded for roughly 7 to 12 cycles. TCRdb independently ran MiXCR on the 5' RACE reads; one entry per CDR3 protein. The table shows some 1,800,000 distinct CDR3 sequences, with approximately 39% occurring only once. Material for sequencing was blood. The receptors shown here come from a human donor in good health.

The rearrangement joins TRBV5-1 to TRBJ1-1; D may be TRBD1 (6 bases). CDR3 length: 13 amino acids. The germline V gene encodes CDR1 SGHRS and CDR2 YFSETQ. Trimming took 6 bases from V and 4 from J, leaving 13 bases between them. For the CDR3, the DNA is TGCGCCAGCACCAGGGGCCTGGGCACTGAAGCTTTCTTT. Amino acid sequence: CASTRGLGTEAFF.

This clonotype showed up just a few times. The chain employs TRBV5-1 and TRBJ1-1, with D hard to call. CDR1 SGHRS and CDR2 YFSETQ come from the germline V gene. The CDR3 totals 12 residues. Trimming shortened V by 7 bases and J by 0 bases, and 7 bases separated the two germline ends. The CDR3 bases are TGCGCCAGCTCGAACATGAACACTGAAGCTTTCTTT. Encoded protein: CASSNMNTEAFF.

V is TRBV7-2 and J is TRBJ2-6, with 12 bases lining up with TRBD2. The ends lost 6 bases at V and 9 bases at J; junction bases unmatched: 12. The germline gives CDR1 SGHTA, CDR2 FQGNSA. The CDR3 runs 17 residues. CDR3 loop: CASSLRATSGGSNVLTF. CDR3 bases: TGTGCCAGCAGTTTGAGGGCGACTAGCGGGGGCAGCAACGTCCTGACTTTC.